Shown below are 2 T cell receptor beta chains from a single sample sequenced in a study of blood T cell repertoires in COVID-19. TCRdb's copy holds only in-frame clones and misses some; the assay was immunoSEQ multiplex PCR. The data hold about 74,000 clones, with more than 75% observed a single time. The sample comprised peripheral blood. The receptors come from a man in his fifties or sixties with acute or convalescent COVID-19.

The V call is TRBV11-1, the J call TRBJ2-7, with 9 bases matching TRBD2. J gave up 5 bases and V 0 bases, and 14 bases lay outside the gene matches. Germline V gene lookup returns CDR1 SGHAT and CDR2 FQDESV (reference sequence). CDR3 length equals 18 residues. CDR3 region: CASSLAWALAGAGDEQYF. The CDR3 DNA reads TGTGCCAGCAGCTTAGCCTGGGCATTAGCGGGAGCGGGGGACGAGCAGTACTTC.

The V gene is TRBV5-1, the J gene TRBJ2-1, with TRBD1 identical over 7 bases. Per germline, CDR1 SGHRS and CDR2 YFSETQ. With V trimmed by 5 bases and J by 6 bases, 2 bases remained unmatched. The length of the CDR3 is 12 residues. CDR3 in amino acids: CASRTGFNEQFF. The CDR3 nucleotides are TGCGCCAGCAGGACAGGGTTCAATGAGCAGTTCTTC.